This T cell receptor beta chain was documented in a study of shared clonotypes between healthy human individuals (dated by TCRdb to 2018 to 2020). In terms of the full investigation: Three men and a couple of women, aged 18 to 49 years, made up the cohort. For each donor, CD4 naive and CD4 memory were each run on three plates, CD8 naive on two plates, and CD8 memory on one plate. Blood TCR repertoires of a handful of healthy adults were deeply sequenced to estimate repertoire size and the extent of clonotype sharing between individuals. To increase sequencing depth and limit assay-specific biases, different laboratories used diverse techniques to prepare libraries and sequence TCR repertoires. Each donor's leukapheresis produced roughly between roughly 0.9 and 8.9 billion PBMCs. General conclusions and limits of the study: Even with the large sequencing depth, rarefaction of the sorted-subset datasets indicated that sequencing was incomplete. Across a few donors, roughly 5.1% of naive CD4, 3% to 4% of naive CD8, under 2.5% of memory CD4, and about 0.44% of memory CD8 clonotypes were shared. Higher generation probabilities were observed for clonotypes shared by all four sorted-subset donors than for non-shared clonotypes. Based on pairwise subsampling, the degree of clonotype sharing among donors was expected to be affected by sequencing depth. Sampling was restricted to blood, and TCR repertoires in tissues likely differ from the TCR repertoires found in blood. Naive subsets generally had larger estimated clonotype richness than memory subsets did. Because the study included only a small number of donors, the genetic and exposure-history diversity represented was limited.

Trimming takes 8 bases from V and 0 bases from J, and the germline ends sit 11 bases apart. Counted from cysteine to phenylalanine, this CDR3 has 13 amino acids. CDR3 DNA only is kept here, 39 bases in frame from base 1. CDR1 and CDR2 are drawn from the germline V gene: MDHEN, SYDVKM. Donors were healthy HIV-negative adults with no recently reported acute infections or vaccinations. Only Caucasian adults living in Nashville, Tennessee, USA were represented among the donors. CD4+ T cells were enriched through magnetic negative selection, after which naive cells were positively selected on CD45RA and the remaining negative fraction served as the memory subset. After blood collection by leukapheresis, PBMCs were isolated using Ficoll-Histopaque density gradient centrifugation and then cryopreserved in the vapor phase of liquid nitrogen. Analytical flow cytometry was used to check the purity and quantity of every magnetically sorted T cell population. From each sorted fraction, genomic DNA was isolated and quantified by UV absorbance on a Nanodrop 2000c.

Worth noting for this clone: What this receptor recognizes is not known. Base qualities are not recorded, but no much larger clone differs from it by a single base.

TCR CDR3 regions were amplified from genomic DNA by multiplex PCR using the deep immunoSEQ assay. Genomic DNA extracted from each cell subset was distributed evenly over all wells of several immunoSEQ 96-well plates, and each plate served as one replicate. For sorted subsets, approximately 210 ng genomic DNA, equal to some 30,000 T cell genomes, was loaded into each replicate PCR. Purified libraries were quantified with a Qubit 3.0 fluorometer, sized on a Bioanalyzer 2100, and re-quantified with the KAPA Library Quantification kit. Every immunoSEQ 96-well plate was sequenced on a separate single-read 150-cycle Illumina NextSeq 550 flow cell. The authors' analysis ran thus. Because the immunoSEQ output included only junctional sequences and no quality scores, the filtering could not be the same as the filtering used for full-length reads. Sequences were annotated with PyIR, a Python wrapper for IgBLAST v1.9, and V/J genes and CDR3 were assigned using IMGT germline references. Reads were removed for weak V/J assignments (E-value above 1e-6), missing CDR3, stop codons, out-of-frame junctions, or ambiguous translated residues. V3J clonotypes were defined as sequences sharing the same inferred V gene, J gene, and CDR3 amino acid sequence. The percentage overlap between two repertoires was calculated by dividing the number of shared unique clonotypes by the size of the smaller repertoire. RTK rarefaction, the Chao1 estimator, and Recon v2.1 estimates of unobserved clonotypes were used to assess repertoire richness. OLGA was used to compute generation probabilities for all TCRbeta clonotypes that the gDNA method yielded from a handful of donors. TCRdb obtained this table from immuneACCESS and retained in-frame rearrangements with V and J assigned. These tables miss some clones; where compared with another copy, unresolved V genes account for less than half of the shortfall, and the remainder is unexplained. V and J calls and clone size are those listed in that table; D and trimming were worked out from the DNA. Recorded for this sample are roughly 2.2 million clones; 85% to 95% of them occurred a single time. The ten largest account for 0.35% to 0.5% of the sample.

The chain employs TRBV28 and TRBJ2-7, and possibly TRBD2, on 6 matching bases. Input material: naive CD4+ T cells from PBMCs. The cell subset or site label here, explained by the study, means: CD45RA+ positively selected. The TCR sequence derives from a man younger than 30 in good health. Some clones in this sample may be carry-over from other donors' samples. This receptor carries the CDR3 CASRGGNSYEQYF. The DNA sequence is TGTGCCAGCCGTGGGGGGAACTCCTACGAGCAGTACTTC. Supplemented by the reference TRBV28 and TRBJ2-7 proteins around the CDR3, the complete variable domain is DVKVTQSSRYLVKRTGEKVFLECVQDMDHENMFWYRQDPGLGLRLIYFSYDVKMKEKGDIPEGYSVSREKKERFSLILESASTNQTSMYLCASRGGNSYEQYFGPGTRLTVT.